These 18 T cell receptor beta chains were sequenced from one sample in a study of neurological immune-mediated disorders. TCRdb recomputed calls from the 5' RACE reads with MiXCR, one row per CDR3 protein. Counted here are tens of thousands of distinct CDR3 sequences, about 2.5% occurring once; the ten biggest clones make up 2% to 2.5%. The source material was PBMCs. The receptors originated from a woman aged 45-60 years with multiple sclerosis.

This clonotype has more than one count but fewer than ten. V and J are TRBV20-1 and TRBJ1-1; the D gene is possibly TRBD1 (6 bases). The CDR3 is made up of 14 amino acids. CDR1 and CDR2 from the germline V gene are DFQATT and SNEGSKA (reference sequence). Trimming stripped 4 bases from V and 4 bases from J, with 16 bases between. The CDR3 nucleotides are TGCAGTGCTACTACCACAGGGTTTGGCACTGAAGCTTTCTTT. Translation gives CSATTTGFGTEAFF.

This clonotype has ten or more counts. The chain is built from TRBV6-5 and TRBJ2-7; no clear D. The CDR3 has 11 residues. From germline, CDR1 is MNHEY and CDR2 SVGAGI. The ends were cut back, 7 bases at V and 0 bases at J, with 4 bases in the middle. DNA for the CDR3: TGTGCCAGCAAAACCTCCTACGAGCAGTACTTC. Translation: CASKTSYEQYF.

The sample holds many counts of this clonotype. In nucleotides, the CDR3 is TGTGCCAGCAGTCCCCAAAGGGAAAAACTGTTTTTT. It specifies CASSPQREKLFF. The chain carries TRBV12-3 or TRBV12-4 and TRBJ1-4; D remains ambiguous. The V end was cut by 5 bases, the J end by 8 bases, with 9 bases between. The CDR3 runs 12 residues.

This clonotype was found many times. The junction and the germline gene differ at one end; a read error may be behind it. The V and J genes are TRBV20-1 and TRBJ1-5; 8 bases are shared with TRBD1. Germline V CDR1 and CDR2: DFQATT, SNEGSKA (reference sequence). The CDR3 runs to 13 residues. This CDR3 reads CSASGQGHQPQNF. The CDR3 coding sequence is TGCAGTGCTTCTGGACAGGGCCATCAGCCCCAGAATTTT.

This clonotype was counted ten times or more. This chain connects TRBV29-1 to TRBJ2-7; the D gene is possibly TRBD2 (5 bases). Germline CDR1 SQVTM, CDR2 ANQGSEA. The V end lost 8 bases, the J end lost 2 bases, and 13 bases lay between the germline ends. The CDR3 has 12 amino acids. In nucleotides, the CDR3 is TGCAGCACCCGGACTGGTACCTACGAGCAGTACTTC. Its translation: CSTRTGTYEQYF.

This clonotype was found a few times. The chain uses TRBV7-9 and TRBJ2-3; D may be TRBD1 or TRBD2 (5 bases each). The CDR3 extends over 14 amino acids. Deletions cut 1 base from V and 2 bases from J, with 7 bases between. Germline CDR1 reads SEHNR; CDR2 reads FQNEAQ (reference sequence). The CDR3, as DNA: TGTGCCAGCAGCTTAGGGGGGAACACAGATACGCAGTATTTT. Amino acids: CASSLGGNTDTQYF.

This clonotype has at least ten counts. One end of the junction varies from germline; a read error may be responsible. The J gene is TRBJ1-3, the V gene TRBV7-7; maybe TRBD1 (5 bases). The CDR3 is 14 amino acids. Looked up from germline, CDR1 is SSHAT and CDR2 is FNYEAQ (reference sequence). CDR3 coding DNA: TGTGCTAGCAGCTTTGAGGGGACTGGAAACACCATATATTTT. Translating gives CASSFEGTGNTIYF.

This clonotype was observed many times. CDR3 region: CASSYGGGLNGYTF. CDR3 bases: TGTGCCAGCAGTTACGGTGGGGGGCTTAATGGCTACACCTTC. The chain joins TRBV6-5 to TRBJ1-2, with TRBD1 as a possible D gene (6 bases). The CDR3 totals 14 residues. Germline CDR1 is MNHEY and CDR2 is SVGAGI. With 2 bases removed from V and 6 bases from J, the gap between germline ends came to 13 bases.

This clonotype is medium-sized within its sample. V usage is TRBV9 and J usage is TRBJ1-6, with TRBD1 matching 7 bases. The CDR3 length is 15 residues. CDR1 is SGDLS and CDR2 is YYNGEE in the germline V gene. The V segment lost 4 bases and the J segment 7 bases; nucleotides outside the gene matches: 8. The chain's CDR3 is CASSPVGTENSPLHF. DNA for the CDR3: TGTGCCAGCAGCCCAGTAGGGACAGAAAATTCACCCCTCCACTTT. Full variable domain (missing parts from reference TRBV9 and TRBJ1-6): DSGVTQTPKHLITATGQRVTLRCSPRSGDLSVYWYQQSLDQGLQFLIQYYNGEERAKGNILERFSAQQFPDLHSELNLSSLELGDSALYFCASSPVGTENSPLHFGNGTRLTVT.

In its sample, this clonotype was seen many times. The gene calls are TRBV7-2 and TRBJ1-5; D is undetermined. Trimming left V 3 bases short and J 0 bases short, with 6 bases between. Germline CDR1 reads SGHTA; CDR2 reads FQGNSA. The CDR3 length is 14 residues. CDR3 in DNA: TGTGCCAGCAGCTTGGGGATTAGCAATCAGCCCCAGCATTTT. Protein product: CASSLGISNQPQHF.

This clonotype was picked up a small number of times. The J gene is TRBJ1-6, the V gene TRBV18; TRBD1 aligns across 8 bases. V dropped 5 bases and J dropped 4; count of bases not matched to a gene: 4. Germline CDR1 is KGHSH and CDR2 is LQKENI. The CDR3 totals 15 residues. The CDR3 sequence is CASSSGQGYNSPLHF. DNA for the CDR3: TGTGCCAGCTCATCCGGACAGGGTTATAATTCACCCCTCCACTTT.

This clonotype was seen at least ten times. CDR3 sequence reads: CSADPGSRREKLFF. The CDR3 DNA follows: TGCAGTGCAGACCCCGGGTCCCGGAGGGAAAAACTGTTTTTT. The chain recombines TRBV20-1 with TRBJ1-4; D gene ambiguous. Germline V CDR1 and CDR2: DFQATT, SNEGSKA (reference sequence). The CDR3 contains 14 residues. Trimming cost V 6 bases and J 8 bases, with 19 bases left between them.

This clonotype appeared many times. The CDR3: CASSRYYEQYF. In nucleotides, the CDR3 is TGTGCCAGCAGTCGGTACTACGAGCAGTACTTC. The chain has TRBV12-3 or TRBV12-4 and TRBJ2-7; D gene unclear. Trimming took off 5 bases at V and 3 bases at J, with 5 bases between the two ends. This CDR3 has 11 residues.

This clonotype was counted ten times or more. The rearrangement joins TRBV20-1 to TRBJ2-7; D may match TRBD1 or TRBD2 (5 bases each). The CDR3 contains 12 residues. Germline V gene sequence: CDR1 DFQATT, CDR2 SNEGSKA (reference sequence). Trimming removed 7 bases from V and 0 bases from J, with 10 bases in between. The CDR3 reads CSGSGSSYEQYF. CDR3 bases: TGCAGTGGATCAGGGAGCTCCTACGAGCAGTACTTC.

There are many counts of this clonotype. The rearrangement joins TRBV5-1 to TRBJ2-5; D may be TRBD2 (6 bases). This CDR3 spans 14 amino acids. Germline CDR1 reads SGHRS; CDR2 reads YFSETQ. Trimming took off 4 bases at V and 4 bases at J, with 14 bases between the two ends. The CDR3, as DNA: TGCGCCAGCAGCCAAGGGACGGAGGGAGAGACCCAGTACTTC. Amino acids: CASSQGTEGETQYF.

Ten or more counts support this clonotype. V gene TRBV9 combines with J gene TRBJ1-6; tentatively, D is TRBD1 (5 bases). Trimming left V 3 bases short and J 7 bases short, with 14 bases between. The CDR3 is 15 amino acids. The germline V gene has CDR1 SGDLS and CDR2 YYNGEE. The CDR3 reads CASSADSLRNSPLHF. CDR3 in DNA: TGTGCCAGCAGCGCTGACAGCCTCCGCAATTCACCCCTCCACTTT.

Of note for this clonotype: Likely a read error: the CDR3 ends without its conserved phenylalanine or tryptophan. V and J are TRBV12-3 or TRBV12-4 and TRBJ1-3; D is perhaps TRBD1 (6 bases). The CDR3 extends over 14 amino acids. In DNA, the CDR3 is TGTACCAGCAGAGAGACAGGACACGGAAACACCATATATCTT. Translating gives CTSRETGHGNTIYL.

This clonotype was recorded a few times. This could be a read error, since a much larger clone is one nucleotide away. The rearrangement links TRBV3-1 to TRBJ1-2; no reliable D call. Germline assignment: CDR1 LGHDT and CDR2 YNNKEL (reference sequence). The CDR3 is 13 amino acids. The CDR3 nucleotides read TGTGCCAGCAGCGAAGAAAATAACTATGGCTACACCTTC. Protein product: CASSEENNYGYTF.